Below, 29 T cell receptor beta chains from the same sample are listed, as sequenced in a study of blood T cell repertoires in COVID-19. TCRdb's copy holds only in-frame clones and misses some; the assay was immunoSEQ multiplex PCR. This repertoire shows approximately 150,000 clones, around 80% found once; its top ten account for roughly 4.7%. The sample consisted of peripheral blood. Every receptor here comes from a woman aged 50 to 60 with acute or convalescent COVID-19.

The V call is TRBV7-8, the J call TRBJ2-3; 12 bases are shared with TRBD2. The V gene's germline CDR1 is SGHVS and CDR2 FQNEAQ. This CDR3 contains 17 residues. After removal of 5 bases from V and 4 bases from J, the junction contained 10 bases not matched to a gene. CDR3 sequence: CASSPRGASGGADTQYF. For the CDR3, the DNA is TGTGCCAGCAGCCCCCGTGGGGCTAGCGGGGGGGCAGATACGCAGTATTTT. The full variable domain, completed using reference TRBV7-8 and TRBJ2-3, is GAGVSQSPRYKVAKRGQDVALRCDPISGHVSLFWYQQALGQGPEFLTYFQNEAQLDKSGLPSDRFFAERPEGSVSTLKIQRTQQEDSAVYLCASSPRGASGGADTQYFGPGTRLTVL.

The rearrangement links TRBV6-5 to TRBJ1-2; D unresolved. Germline assignment: CDR1 MNHEY and CDR2 SVGAGI. The V and J ends lost 7 bases and 7 bases respectively, with 10 bases between them. The CDR3 consists of 11 residues. The DNA of the CDR3 is TGTGCCAGCACCAGGCCTCCTGGCTACACCTTC. It specifies CASTRPPGYTF.

The V gene is TRBV3-1 (or the pseudogene TRBV3-2), the J gene TRBJ2-3; a possible D gene is TRBD2 (6 bases). The germline V gene encodes CDR1 LGHDT and CDR2 YNNKEL (reference sequence). V lost 4 bases, J lost 1 base, and 6 bases lay in between. The CDR3 contains 13 residues. Here the CDR3 reads CASSPGGTDTQYF. The CDR3 DNA follows: TGTGCCAGCAGCCCGGGGGGCACAGATACGCAGTATTTT.

This sequence joins TRBV5-3 and TRBJ1-3; TRBD1 is a possible D gene (6 bases). TRBV5-3 is an ORF, with its function uncertain. The ends were cut back, 5 bases at V and 0 bases at J, with 21 bases in the middle. The CDR3 has 18 amino acids. CDR3 in DNA: TGTGCCAGAAGTCGGGCCCCCTGGGACACCAACTCTGGAAACACCATATATTTT. It is translated as CARSRAPWDTNSGNTIYF.

The V and J genes are TRBV10-3 and TRBJ2-6; D is uncertain. The CDR3 has 21 amino acids. The germline CDR1 and CDR2 sequences are ENHRY and SYGVKD. V lost 4 bases and J lost 0, with 25 bases in between. The CDR3 nucleotides are TGTGCCATCAGTGTATTCACCTGGGCGAATGCGCCCGACTCTGGGGCCAACGTCCTGACTTTC. Translating gives CAISVFTWANAPDSGANVLTF.

The V gene is TRBV10-3, the J gene TRBJ1-5; 10 positions match TRBD1. The CDR3 has 15 amino acids. CDR1 is ENHRY and CDR2 is SYGVKD in the germline V gene. V gave up 2 bases and J gave up 2 bases; unmatched junction bases: 0. The CDR3 is CAISEGTGGNQPQHF. CDR3 in DNA: TGTGCCATCAGTGAGGGGACAGGGGGCAATCAGCCCCAGCATTTT.

This sequence joins TRBV11-3 and TRBJ2-1; TRBD2 aligns across 16 bases. V lost 3 bases, J lost 6 bases, and 11 bases stayed unmatched. CDR1 and CDR2 from the germline V gene are SGHNT and YENEEA. The CDR3 runs 19 residues. The CDR3 loop is CASSFGPGTSGGAGNEQFF. The CDR3 DNA sequence: TGTGCCAGCAGCTTTGGCCCCGGGACTAGCGGGGGGGCGGGCAATGAGCAGTTCTTC.

V gene TRBV7-8 combines with J gene TRBJ1-2; D remains ambiguous. The CDR3 covers 13 residues. Germline CDR1 SGHVS, CDR2 FQNEAQ. Trimming left V 3 bases short and J 8 bases short, with 13 bases between. The CDR3 loop reads CASSFERRKGYTF. In DNA form, the CDR3 reads TGTGCCAGCAGCTTTGAACGGCGGAAAGGCTACACCTTC.

V usage is TRBV5-1 and J usage is TRBJ1-3, with D maybe TRBD1 (5 bases). This CDR3 contains 16 residues. CDR1 and CDR2 (germline): SGHRS, YFSETQ. Trimming cost V 3 bases and J 3 bases, with 16 bases left between them. CDR3 DNA sequence: TGCGCCAGCAGCTCCGTACAGGTCGGTCTTGGAAACACCATATATTTT. The encoded protein is CASSSVQVGLGNTIYF.

The V call is TRBV4-2, the J call TRBJ2-4; D perhaps matches TRBD2 (6 bases). Germline V CDR1 and CDR2: LGHNA, YNFKEQ. The CDR3 is 15 residues long. With 4 bases removed from V and 3 bases from J, the gap between germline ends came to 13 bases. The CDR3 DNA follows: TGTGCCAGCAGCCCGGAATCTAGCGTCAAAAACATTCAGTACTTC. It specifies CASSPESSVKNIQYF.

CDR3 sequence reads: CASIIGTGGLYEQYF. The DNA for the CDR3 is TGTGCCAGCATCATTGGGACAGGGGGCCTCTACGAGCAGTACTTC. V gene TRBV6-5 combines with J gene TRBJ2-7; 12 bases are shared with TRBD1. The CDR3 length is 15 residues. V was clipped by 7 bases and J by 3 bases; unmatched bases: 7. The V gene's germline CDR1 is MNHEY and CDR2 SVGAGI.

The chain's CDR3 is CASSLDTIYGYTF. The CDR3 DNA reads as TGCGCCAGCAGCTTGGATACTATCTATGGCTACACCTTC. This chain links TRBV5-1 with TRBJ1-2; D call uncertain. CDR1 is SGHRS, CDR2 YFSETQ, per germline. This CDR3 region has 13 residues. The germline V and J ends were trimmed by 0 bases and 4 bases, with 7 bases remaining between them.

This chain joins TRBV5-4 and TRBJ2-5; TRBD1 matches at 9 bases. The CDR3 has 15 residues. V trimming: 2 bases; J trimming: 5 bases; junction bases outside the gene matches: 7. Germline CDR1 and CDR2: SGHNT and YYREEE (reference sequence). The CDR3 DNA reads as TGTGCCAGCAGCTTTCAAGGGACAGGGCAGGAGACCCAGTACTTC. Its translation: CASSFQGTGQETQYF.

The rearrangement uses TRBV27 and TRBJ1-6; 11 bases are a match to TRBD1. The CDR3 loop spans 20 amino acids. J was trimmed by 0 bases and V by 6 bases; bases with no gene match: 13. Looked up from germline, CDR1 is MNHEY and CDR2 is SMNVEV (reference sequence). The CDR3 coding sequence is TGTGCCAGCAGAAGAGTCCTAGGACAGGGGGCCCTCTCCTATAATTCACCCCTCCACTTT. This sequence encodes CASRRVLGQGALSYNSPLHF.

This chain links TRBV7-2 with TRBJ1-1; D possibly corresponds to TRBD1 (5 bases). The germline gives CDR1 SGHTA, CDR2 FQGNSA. Trimming shortened V by 0 bases and J by 4 bases, and 21 bases separated the two germline ends. The CDR3 has 18 residues. The CDR3 is CASSLAGPQGPGGTEAFF. In nucleotides, the CDR3 is TGTGCCAGCAGCTTAGCTGGGCCCCAGGGCCCGGGAGGCACTGAAGCTTTCTTT.

CDR3 nucleotides: TGTGCCACCACCCAGGGGTTGAGCAATCAGCCCCAGCATTTT. Residues: CATTQGLSNQPQHF. The genes are TRBV15 and TRBJ1-5; D is perhaps TRBD1 (6 bases). The CDR3 spans 14 residues. The germline V gene encodes CDR1 LNHNV and CDR2 YYDKDF (reference sequence). V gave up 7 bases and J gave up 1 base, with 11 bases separating them.

The chain recombines TRBV2 with TRBJ1-2; no clear D gene. The V end lost 7 bases, the J end lost 1 base, and 7 bases lay between the germline ends. The germline V gene has CDR1 SNHLY and CDR2 FYNNEI. The CDR3 is 12 residues long. The CDR3 DNA reads as TGTGCCAGCACCGACAATAACTATGGCTACACCTTC. Protein sequence: CASTDNNYGYTF.

This clone appeared a single time. The chain joins TRBV2 to TRBJ2-2, with 8 bases lining up with TRBD2. V shed 8 bases and J 7 bases; nucleotides not matched to a gene: 12. The CDR3 extends over 15 amino acids. Germline V gene lookup returns CDR1 SNHLY and CDR2 FYNNEI. The CDR3 protein is CASVVGGAQNGELFF. DNA of the CDR3: TGTGCCAGCGTCGTCGGGGGGGCCCAAAACGGGGAGCTGTTTTTT.

With respect to this clone: The identical CDR3 is also encoded by other nucleotide sequences in the sample. The chain is built from TRBV28 and TRBJ1-5; D is uncertain. The CDR3 has 12 residues. From germline, CDR1 is MDHEN and CDR2 SYDVKM. V dropped 3 bases and J dropped 7 bases, with 7 bases sitting between them. The CDR3 loop reads CASSFSGQPQHF. CDR3 sequence (DNA): TGTGCCAGCAGTTTTTCCGGGCAGCCCCAGCATTTT.

The DNA of the CDR3 is TGTGCCAGCACGCTTGGACAGGTTAATGAAAAACTGTTTTTT. Residues: CASTLGQVNEKLFF. J is TRBJ1-4 and V is TRBV7-8; 7 nucleotides line up with TRBD1. V lost 7 bases and J lost 4; bases outside the gene matches: 6. CDR3 length equals 14 residues. Germline CDR1 and CDR2: SGHVS and FQNEAQ.

J is TRBJ2-7 and V is TRBV5-4, with D maybe TRBD2 (6 bases). From germline, CDR1 is SGHNT and CDR2 YYREEE (reference sequence). The V end was cut by 2 bases, the J end by 2 bases, with 8 bases between. The CDR3 is 13 amino acids. The CDR3 DNA follows: TGTGCCAGCAGCTTAGGGGAGGCCTACGAGCAGTACTTC. Encoded protein: CASSLGEAYEQYF.

The rearrangement links TRBV18 to TRBJ2-7; D remains ambiguous. Looked up from germline, CDR1 is KGHSH and CDR2 is LQKENI. This CDR3 has 13 amino acids. Between the trimmed V and J ends, which lost 6 bases and 4 bases, there was a span of 13 bases. CDR3 sequence: CASSPTTVYEQYF. The CDR3 nucleotides read TGTGCCAGCTCTCCTACCACGGTATACGAGCAGTACTTC. The full variable domain, with the rest looked up from reference TRBV18 and TRBJ2-7, is NAGVMQNPRHLVRRRGQEARLRCSPMKGHSHVYWYRQLPEEGLKFMVYLQKENIIDESGMPKERFSAEFPKEGPSILRIQQVVRGDSAAYFCASSPTTVYEQYFGPGTRLTVT.

The chain combines TRBV27 with TRBJ2-1, with D perhaps TRBD2 (6 bases). CDR1 and CDR2 from the germline V gene are MNHEY and SMNVEV (reference sequence). CDR3 size: 15 residues. V was pared by 6 bases and J by 4 bases, with 16 bases between. In nucleotides, the CDR3 is TGTGCCAGCAGCCGCCGGGAGTCAGTATACAATGAGCAGTTCTTC. Encoded protein: CASSRRESVYNEQFF.

V gene TRBV9 combines with J gene TRBJ2-1; no definite D call. V was clipped by 4 bases and J by 3 bases, with 5 bases between them. CDR3 length equals 12 residues. Germline assignment: CDR1 SGDLS and CDR2 YYNGEE. CDR3 sequence: CASSPNYNEQFF. CDR3 coding DNA: TGTGCCAGCAGCCCTAACTACAATGAGCAGTTCTTC.

This clone was observed a few times. The chain couples TRBV6-2 or TRBV6-3 to TRBJ1-6; no firm D call. The germline V gene has CDR1 MNHEY and CDR2 SVGEGT. V shed 6 bases and J shed 8 bases, with 23 bases lying between them. The CDR3 length is 17 residues. CDR3 DNA: TGTGCCAGCAGCCCTCAGACTTACAACATACTACATTCACCCCTCCACTTT. Amino acid sequence: CASSPQTYNILHSPLHF.

The V and J genes are TRBV7-2 and TRBJ2-7, with 10 bases that match TRBD2. The V and J ends lost 5 bases and 0 bases, in that order; junction bases with no gene match: 1. CDR1 is SGHTA, CDR2 FQGNSA, per germline. The CDR3 runs 14 residues. CDR3 loop: CASSRTSGSYEQYF. The CDR3 nucleotides are TGTGCCAGCAGCCGGACTAGCGGCTCCTACGAGCAGTACTTC. The variable domain in full, with the rest retrieved from reference TRBV7-2 and TRBJ2-7, is GAGVSQSPSNKVTEKGKDVELRCDPISGHTALYWYRQSLGQGLEFLIYFQGNSAPDKSGLPSDRFSAERTGGSVSTLTIQRTQQEDSAVYLCASSRTSGSYEQYFGPGTRLTVT.

The chain recombines TRBV19 with TRBJ2-7; D is ambiguous. V lost 5 bases to trimming and J lost 0 bases, with 5 bases between them. Looked up from germline, CDR1 is LNHDA and CDR2 is SQIVND (reference sequence). The CDR3 has 12 residues. CDR3 in amino acids: CASSPSSYEQYF. The CDR3 DNA follows: TGTGCCAGTAGTCCTAGCTCCTACGAGCAGTACTTC. Variable domain in full (rest from reference TRBV19 and TRBJ2-7): DGGITQSPKYLFRKEGQNVTLSCEQNLNHDAMYWYRQDPGQGLRLIYYSQIVNDFQKGDIAEGYSVSREKKESFPLTVTSAQKNPTAFYLCASSPSSYEQYFGPGTRLTVT.

This clone was counted ten times or more. The chain couples TRBV9 to TRBJ2-5, with 7 nucleotides matching TRBD2. Germline assignment: CDR1 SGDLS and CDR2 YYNGEE. There are 14 residues in the CDR3. The V and J ends lost 3 bases and 5 bases, in that order; junction bases with no gene match: 7. CDR3 residues: CASSAASGGETQYF. CDR3 DNA sequence: TGTGCCAGCAGCGCGGCCTCCGGGGGGGAGACCCAGTACTTC.

The chain is built from TRBV4-1 and TRBJ2-2; 7 bases are a match to TRBD2. Per germline, CDR1 MGHRA and CDR2 YSYEKL. The CDR3 loop spans 18 amino acids. The V segment lost 5 bases and the J segment 2 bases; nucleotides outside the gene matches: 14. For the CDR3, the DNA is TGCGCCAGCAGCTTTGGTGGCGGAGGGAGGGAAAACACCGGGGAGCTGTTTTTT. Encoded protein: CASSFGGGGRENTGELFF.